This entry is about one T cell receptor (beta chain). PCR was performed a second time for roughly 7 to 11 cycles using a sample-barcoded 5' primer and a J-beta primer mix. One entry per CDR3 protein results from TCRdb running MiXCR on the 5' RACE reads. The profile shows around 1,100,000 distinct CDR3 sequences, around two fifths of them singletons. This record belongs to a study of blood T cells in healthy people across ages. Looked up from germline, CDR1 is SGDLS and CDR2 is YYNGEE. CDR3 length: 16 residues. V trimming: 6 bases; J trimming: 5 bases; junction bases outside the gene matches: 9. The rearrangement links TRBV9 to TRBJ2-2; 11 bases line up with TRBD1. This TCR came from a man aged 18 to 29 in good health. Sample: blood. The CDR3 DNA follows: TGTGCCAGCACCTACGGACAGGGGGCGCTTACCGGGGAGCTGTTTTTT. As protein: CASTYGQGALTGELFF.